This T cell receptor beta chain was sequenced during a study of beta chain features in type 1 diabetes. Germline assignment: CDR1 MNHEY and CDR2 SVGAGI. CDR3 length equals 15 residues. With 2 bases removed from V and 11 bases from J, the gap between germline ends came to 16 bases. TCRB transcripts that were expressed got sequenced, as all of the isolated RNA had been reverse transcribed. Method: immunoSEQ multiplex PCR; TCRdb's copy keeps in-frame clones and lacks some. This sample has 250,000 to 350,000 clones, with around 15% found just once. The sequence was collected from a man aged 30-40 years in good health. The J gene is TRBJ1-6, the V gene TRBV6-5; unclear D gene. Sequenced material: central memory CD4+ T cells from blood. CDR3 residues: CASSYRNPGRPPLHF. In DNA, the CDR3 is TGTGCCAGCAGTTACCGTAACCCCGGGAGGCCACCCCTCCACTTT.